This T cell receptor beta chain originates from a study of metastatic and nonmetastatic thyroid tumors. The V gene's germline CDR1 is MDHEN and CDR2 SYDVKM. The CDR3 has 13 amino acids. TCRdb redid the clone calls on the PCR reads using MiXCR. The profile shows 90,000 or so clones, less than 10% of them singletons. Every patient underwent thyroid surgery untreated. This clone was counted many times. A junction boundary mismatches the germline segment, possibly from a read error. The source of this sequence is a female donor with papillary thyroid cancer or a benign thyroid nodule (not recorded which). Some clones in this sample may be carry-over from other donors' samples. The chain links TRBV28 to TRBJ1-2; D might be TRBD1 (6 bases). Sequenced material: blood. The CDR3 spells CASNLQGNYGYTF. The CDR3 bases are TGTGCCAGCAATTTACAGGGAAACTATGGCTACACCTTC.